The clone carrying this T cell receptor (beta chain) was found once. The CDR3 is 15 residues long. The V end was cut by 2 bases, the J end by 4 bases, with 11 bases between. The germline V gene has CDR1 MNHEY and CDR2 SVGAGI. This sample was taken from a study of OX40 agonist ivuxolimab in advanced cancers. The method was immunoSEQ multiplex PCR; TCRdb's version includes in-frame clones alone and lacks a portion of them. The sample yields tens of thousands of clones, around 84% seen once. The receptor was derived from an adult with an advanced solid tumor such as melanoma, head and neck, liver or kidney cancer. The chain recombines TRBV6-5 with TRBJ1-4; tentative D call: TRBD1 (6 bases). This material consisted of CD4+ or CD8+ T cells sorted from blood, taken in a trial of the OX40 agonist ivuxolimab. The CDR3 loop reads CASSYTGFGNEKLFF. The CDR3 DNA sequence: TGTGCCAGCAGTTACACAGGGTTTGGTAATGAAAAACTGTTTTTT.